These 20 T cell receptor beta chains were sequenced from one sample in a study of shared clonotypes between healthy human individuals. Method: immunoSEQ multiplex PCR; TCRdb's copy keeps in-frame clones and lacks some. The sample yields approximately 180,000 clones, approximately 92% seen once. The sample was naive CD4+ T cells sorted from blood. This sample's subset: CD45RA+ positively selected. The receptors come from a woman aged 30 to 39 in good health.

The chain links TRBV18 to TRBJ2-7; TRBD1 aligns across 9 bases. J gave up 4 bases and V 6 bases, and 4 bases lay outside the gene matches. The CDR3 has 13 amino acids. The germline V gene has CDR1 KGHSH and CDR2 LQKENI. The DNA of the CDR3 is TGTGCCAGCTCTTCTGGGACAGGGTACGAGCAGTACTTC. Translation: CASSSGTGYEQYF.

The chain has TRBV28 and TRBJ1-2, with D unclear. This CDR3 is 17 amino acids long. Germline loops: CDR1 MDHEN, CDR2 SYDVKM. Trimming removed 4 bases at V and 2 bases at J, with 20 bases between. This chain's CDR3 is CASSSTSAGDANYGYTF. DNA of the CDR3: TGTGCCAGCAGTTCTACATCCGCGGGAGATGCGAACTATGGCTACACCTTC.

DNA of the CDR3: TGTGCCAGCAGTCCCACGGGCCTAGTCTCCTACGAGCAGTACTTC. Protein sequence: CASSPTGLVSYEQYF. This chain joins TRBV28 and TRBJ2-7; D ambiguous. CDR1 and CDR2 from the germline V gene are MDHEN and SYDVKM. V was clipped by 5 bases and J by 0 bases, with 14 bases between them. The CDR3 contains 15 residues.

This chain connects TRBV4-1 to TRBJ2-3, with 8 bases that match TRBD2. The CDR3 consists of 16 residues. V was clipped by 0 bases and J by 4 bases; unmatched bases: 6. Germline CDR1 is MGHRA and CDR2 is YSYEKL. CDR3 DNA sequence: TGCGCCAGCAGCCAAGACAGCGGGAGATCCTCAGATACGCAGTATTTT. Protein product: CASSQDSGRSSDTQYF.

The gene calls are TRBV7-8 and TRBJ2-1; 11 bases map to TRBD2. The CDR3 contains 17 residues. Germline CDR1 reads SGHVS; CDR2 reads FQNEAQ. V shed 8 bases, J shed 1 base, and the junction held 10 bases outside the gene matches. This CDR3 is CASGLAGPYSSYNEQFF. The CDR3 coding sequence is TGTGCCAGCGGACTAGCGGGTCCCTATTCTTCCTACAATGAGCAGTTCTTC.

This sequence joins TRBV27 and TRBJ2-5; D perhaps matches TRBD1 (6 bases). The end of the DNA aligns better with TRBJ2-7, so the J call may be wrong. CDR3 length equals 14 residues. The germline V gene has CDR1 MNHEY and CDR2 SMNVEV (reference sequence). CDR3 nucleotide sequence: TGTGCCAGCAGTAAAGACAGGAGTTCCTACGAGCAGTACTTC. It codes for CASSKDRSSYEQYF.

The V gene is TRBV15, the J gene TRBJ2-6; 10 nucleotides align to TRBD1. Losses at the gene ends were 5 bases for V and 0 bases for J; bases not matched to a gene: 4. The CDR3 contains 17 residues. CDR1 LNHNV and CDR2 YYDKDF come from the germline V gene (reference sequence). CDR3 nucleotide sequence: TGTGCCACCAGCCGCGGGACAGGGGACTCTGGGGCCAACGTCCTGACTTTC. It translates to CATSRGTGDSGANVLTF.

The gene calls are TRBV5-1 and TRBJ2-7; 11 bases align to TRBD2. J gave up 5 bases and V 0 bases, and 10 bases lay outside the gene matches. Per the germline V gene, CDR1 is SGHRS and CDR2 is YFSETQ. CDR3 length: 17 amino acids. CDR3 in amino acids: CASSLGSGRGGRHEQYF. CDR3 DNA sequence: TGCGCCAGCAGCTTGGGTAGCGGGAGGGGGGGTCGCCACGAGCAGTACTTC.

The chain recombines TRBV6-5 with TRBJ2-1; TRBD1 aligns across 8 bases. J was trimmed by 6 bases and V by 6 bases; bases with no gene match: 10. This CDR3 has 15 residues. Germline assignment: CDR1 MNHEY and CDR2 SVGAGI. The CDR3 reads CASSPDRGARNEQFF. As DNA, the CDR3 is TGTGCCAGCAGCCCAGACAGGGGAGCCCGCAATGAGCAGTTCTTC.

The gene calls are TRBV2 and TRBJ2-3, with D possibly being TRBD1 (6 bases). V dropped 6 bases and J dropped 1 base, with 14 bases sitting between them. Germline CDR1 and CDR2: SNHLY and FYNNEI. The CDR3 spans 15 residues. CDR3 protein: CASSRQELGTDTQYF. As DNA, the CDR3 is TGTGCCAGCAGCCGACAGGAGCTGGGCACAGATACGCAGTATTTT. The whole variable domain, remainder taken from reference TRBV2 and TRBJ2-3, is EPEVTQTPSHQVTQMGQEVILRCVPISNHLYFYWYRQILGQKVEFLVSFYNNEISEKSEIFDDQFSVERPDGSNFTLKIRSTKLEDSAMYFCASSRQELGTDTQYFGPGTRLTVL.

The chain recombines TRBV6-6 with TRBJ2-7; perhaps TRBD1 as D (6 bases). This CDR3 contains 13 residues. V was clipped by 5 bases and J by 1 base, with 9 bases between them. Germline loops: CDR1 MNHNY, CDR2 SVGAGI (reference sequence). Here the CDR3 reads CASSRGQSYEQYF. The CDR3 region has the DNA TGTGCCAGCAGTCGCGGACAGTCCTACGAGCAGTACTTC.

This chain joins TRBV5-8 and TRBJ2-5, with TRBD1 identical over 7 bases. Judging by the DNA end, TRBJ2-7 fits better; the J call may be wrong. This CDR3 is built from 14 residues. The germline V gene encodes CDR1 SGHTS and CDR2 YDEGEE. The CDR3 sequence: CASSPPGQSYEQYF. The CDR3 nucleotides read TGTGCCAGCAGCCCCCCGGGACAGTCCTACGAGCAGTACTTC.

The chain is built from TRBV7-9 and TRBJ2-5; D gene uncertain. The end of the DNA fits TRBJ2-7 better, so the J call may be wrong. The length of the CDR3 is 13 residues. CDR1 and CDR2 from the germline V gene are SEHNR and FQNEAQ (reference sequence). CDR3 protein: CASSYYGAYEQYF. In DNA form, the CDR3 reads TGTGCCAGCAGCTACTATGGCGCCTACGAGCAGTACTTC.

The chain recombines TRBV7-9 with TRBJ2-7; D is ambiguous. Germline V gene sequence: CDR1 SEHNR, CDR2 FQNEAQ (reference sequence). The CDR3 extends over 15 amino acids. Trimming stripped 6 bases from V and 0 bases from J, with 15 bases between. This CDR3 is CASSASWGSSYEQYF. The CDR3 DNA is TGTGCCAGCAGTGCTTCTTGGGGAAGCTCCTACGAGCAGTACTTC.

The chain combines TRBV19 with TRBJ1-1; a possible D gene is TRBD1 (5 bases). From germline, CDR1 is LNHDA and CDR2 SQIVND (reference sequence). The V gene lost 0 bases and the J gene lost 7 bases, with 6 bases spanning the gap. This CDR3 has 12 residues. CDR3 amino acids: CASSIDQGEAFF. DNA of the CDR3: TGTGCCAGTAGTATAGACCAGGGTGAAGCTTTCTTT.

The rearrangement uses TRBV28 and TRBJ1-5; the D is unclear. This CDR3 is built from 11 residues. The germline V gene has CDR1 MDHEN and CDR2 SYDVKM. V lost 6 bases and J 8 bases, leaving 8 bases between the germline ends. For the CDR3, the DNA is TGTGCCAGCAGAAGTGTTAAGCCCCAGCATTTT. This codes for CASRSVKPQHF.

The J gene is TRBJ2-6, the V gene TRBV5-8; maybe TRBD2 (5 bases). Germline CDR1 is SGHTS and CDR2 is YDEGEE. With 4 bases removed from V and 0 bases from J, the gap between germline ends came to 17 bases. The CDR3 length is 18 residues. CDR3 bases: TGTGCCAGCAGCACCGCCCGGGGTTTGAGCTCTGGGGCCAACGTCCTGACTTTC. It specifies CASSTARGLSSGANVLTF.

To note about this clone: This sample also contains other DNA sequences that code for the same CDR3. The DNA for the CDR3 is TGCGCCAGCAGCTTGGACAGAAACACTGAAGCTTTCTTT. It is translated as CASSLDRNTEAFF. This chain joins TRBV5-1 and TRBJ1-1; D is undetermined. V was shortened by 0 bases and J by 2 bases, with 5 bases between the two germline ends. Germline assignment: CDR1 SGHRS and CDR2 YFSETQ. The CDR3 runs to 13 residues.

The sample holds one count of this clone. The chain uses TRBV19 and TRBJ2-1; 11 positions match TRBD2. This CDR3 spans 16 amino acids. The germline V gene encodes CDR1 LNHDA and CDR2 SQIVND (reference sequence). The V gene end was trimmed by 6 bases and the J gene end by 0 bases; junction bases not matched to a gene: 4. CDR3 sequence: CASRASGRSSYNEQFF. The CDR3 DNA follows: TGTGCCAGTAGGGCTAGCGGGAGGAGCTCCTACAATGAGCAGTTCTTC.

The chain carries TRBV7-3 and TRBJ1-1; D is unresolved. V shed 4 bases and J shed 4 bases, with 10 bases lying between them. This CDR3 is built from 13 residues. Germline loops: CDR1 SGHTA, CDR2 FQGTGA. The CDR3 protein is CASSSLTLTEAFF. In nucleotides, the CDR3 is TGTGCCAGCAGCTCCCTGACCCTCACTGAAGCTTTCTTT. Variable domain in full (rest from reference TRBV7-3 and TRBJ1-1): GAGVSQTPSNKVTEKGKYVELRCDPISGHTALYWYRQSLGQGPEFLIYFQGTGAADDSGLPNDRFFAVRPEGSVSTLKIQRTERGDSAVYLCASSSLTLTEAFFGQGTRLTVV.